This T cell receptor beta chain stems from a study of blood T cell repertoires in COVID-19. In the authors' methods: Reference gene primer amplification in the assay estimated nucleated cell counts. TCRdb keeps only in-frame clones here, not all; method: immunoSEQ multiplex PCR. For V, J and clone size, that table is used; D and trimming come from the DNA. The data hold about 240,000 clones, with roughly 80% observed a single time. Germline V gene lookup returns CDR1 SNHLY and CDR2 FYNNEI. V lost 3 bases and J 4 bases, leaving 12 bases between the germline ends. The CDR3 loop spans 15 amino acids. The material sequenced was peripheral blood. The V call is TRBV2, the J call TRBJ2-2, with D perhaps matching TRBD2 (5 bases). The source of this sequence is a woman over 75 with acute or convalescent COVID-19. In nucleotides, the CDR3 is TGTGCCAGCAGTGATCTGGGAGAGGGCACCGGGGAGCTGTTTTTT. Protein: CASSDLGEGTGELFF.